This TCR beta chain emerged from a study of metastatic and nonmetastatic thyroid tumors (dated by TCRdb to 2018 to 2021). As for the study more broadly: The researchers compared repertoires between peripheral blood samples and tumor or nodule tissue samples from patients with malignant or benign thyroid disease.

Study-wide findings and limitations: TCR beta diversity was reported as significantly higher in malignant tumors than in benign nodules, in both blood and tumor samples.

This clone was seen many times. Its binding antigen is unknown. Base qualities were left out, and no much larger clone turns up one base away. The library was prepared using PCR. The run used an Illumina HiSeq 4000. High-throughput sequencing was used to profile the TCR beta-chain CDR3 region of each patient. Processing in the source paper ran as follows. CDR3 differences across clinicopathological groups were used to build a classifier for discriminating distant-metastatic papillary thyroid cancer patients. Repertoire diversity was assessed with the Shannon index, and tumor-blood repertoire similarity with the Morisita-Horn index. TCRdb reran the public reads through fastp at Q25 and MiXCR, keeping productive beta chains. TCRdb's processing, not the authors' own work, is the source of the V and J calls. For this sample there are 11,000 or so clones; roughly an eighth appear just once. The ten biggest clones cover over 9.5% of the sample.

As encoded in the germline V gene, CDR1 is SGHRS while CDR2 is YFSETQ. V loses 0 bases of germline sequence and J loses 3 bases, and the interval between the two ends is 6 bases. Including cysteine and phenylalanine, the CDR3 has 14 amino acids. Just CDR3 DNA is preserved here, 42 bases in frame from base 1. None of the patients had been given any treatment before thyroid surgery. Patient clinical samples collected from 2012 to 2018 were retrospectively analysed using T-cell receptor beta sequencing. Sequences were obtained from blood. The chain joins TRBV5-1 to TRBJ1-4, with no D gene named confidently. The TCR comes from a female donor with papillary thyroid cancer or a benign thyroid nodule (not recorded which). Some clones in this sample may be carry-over from other donors' samples. CDR3 protein: CASSLGFSNEKLFF. Here is the DNA: TGCGCCAGCAGCTTGGGGTTCTCTAATGAAAAACTGTTTTTT. With the portions outside the CDR3 filled from the reference TRBV5-1 and TRBJ1-4 genes, the complete variable region becomes KAGVTQTPRYLIKTRGQQVTLSCSPISGHRSVSWYQQTPGQGLQFLFEYFSETQRNKGNFPGRFSGRQFSNSRSEMNVSTLELGDSALYLCASSLGFSNEKLFFGSGTQLSVL.